These 3 T cell receptor beta chains share one sample of origin, sequenced in a study of blood T cell repertoires in COVID-19. Some clones are missing from TCRdb's copy, which holds only in-frame ones; the method was immunoSEQ multiplex PCR. The table records tens of thousands of clones, roughly 88% of them present only once. Input material: peripheral blood. All receptors derive from a human donor in a cohort sampled during active COVID-19.

The chain is built from TRBV5-1 and TRBJ1-2, with D possibly TRBD1 on 6 matching bases. Deletions cut 4 bases from V and 8 bases from J, with 18 bases between. Germline values: CDR1 SGHRS, CDR2 YFSETQ. The CDR3 contains 14 residues. The CDR3 DNA is TGCGCCAGCAGCCCGGATGCGGGGGGGCGAGGCTACACCTTC. As protein: CASSPDAGGRGYTF.

The chain links TRBV4-2 to TRBJ2-2; 12 bases line up with TRBD2. V lost 2 bases, J lost 6 bases, and 7 bases stayed unmatched. Per the germline V gene, CDR1 is LGHNA and CDR2 is YNFKEQ. The CDR3 is 17 residues long. CDR3 sequence (DNA): TGTGCCAGCAGCCAAATTGGACTAGCGGGAACCCCCGGGGAGCTGTTTTTT. Protein product: CASSQIGLAGTPGELFF.

This sequence joins TRBV11-3 and TRBJ1-2, with 7 bases matching TRBD1. Germline assignment: CDR1 SGHNT and CDR2 YENEEA. V lost 6 bases, J lost 0 bases, and 4 bases stayed unmatched. CDR3 size: 14 residues. The CDR3 DNA follows: TGTGCCAGCAGGACAGGGCCCGCTAACTATGGCTACACCTTC. Its protein product is CASRTGPANYGYTF.